A selection of T cell receptor beta chains follows, all from one sample in a study of shared T cell receptors in the human thymus. TCRdb keeps only in-frame clones here, not all; method: immunoSEQ multiplex PCR. The repertoire includes fewer than 700,000 clones, roughly 90% of them detected once, and around 0.0099% sits in the top ten. The same data also went into a second study, on human thymus T cells.

Sequenced: thymocytes. The receptors derive from a boy in the first two years of life with a congenital heart defect. Each CDR3 is given with its conserved first and last residue. The D gene is left open where the match is weak.

TRBJ1-5 TRBV18 TRBD1 CASSLYRGDNQPQHF TGTGCCAGCTCATTGTACAGGGGGGACAATCAGCCCCAGCATTTT
TRBJ2-4 TRBV15 . CATSSGSAKNIQYF TGTGCCACCAGCAGCGGGAGTGCCAAAAACATTCAGTACTTC
TRBJ2-1 TRBV2 . CASSEDTRGKRDNEQFF TGTGCCAGCAGTGAAGATACCAGGGGGAAGCGGGACAATGAGCAGTTCTTC
TRBJ2-5 TRBV4-3 . CASSQARLEETQYF TGCGCCAGCAGCCAAGCCCGACTCGAAGAGACCCAGTACTTC
TRBJ2-2 TRBV4-3 . CASSPRTGELFF TGCGCCAGCAGTCCCAGGACCGGGGAGCTGTTTTTT
TRBJ2-4 TRBV6-5 . CASSTKGGKNIQYF TGTGCCAGCAGCACTAAGGGGGGGAAAAACATTCAGTACTTC
TRBJ2-7 TRBV10-3 TRBD2 CAIRQLAGGVDEQYF TGTGCCATCAGACAACTAGCGGGAGGTGTCGACGAGCAGTACTTC
TRBJ2-2 TRBV15 . CATSRDEGSGTGELFF TGTGCCACCAGCAGAGATGAGGGTAGCGGCACCGGGGAGCTGTTTTTT
TRBJ2-1 TRBV29-1 . CSVGRAVGKFF TGCAGCGTGGGGCGAGCTGTGGGGAAGTTCTTC
TRBJ2-1 TRBV2 . CASSERGGYNEQFF TGTGCCAGCAGTGAAAGGGGCGGATACAATGAGCAGTTCTTC
TRBJ2-7 TRBV12-1 . CASQPADRFQSYEQYF TGTGCCAGCCAGCCTGCCGACAGGTTTCAGTCCTACGAGCAGTACTTC
TRBJ2-7 TRBV23-1 TRBD1 CASSQDRLEQYF TGCGCCAGCAGTCAGGACAGGCTCGAGCAGTACTTC
TRBJ2-7 TRBV7-9 TRBD2 CASSLANKASGRGEQYF TGTGCCAGCAGCTTAGCGAATAAGGCTAGCGGGAGAGGCGAGCAGTACTTC
TRBJ1-2 TRBV5-8 . CASSPRSGGYGYTF TGTGCCAGCAGCCCTAGATCGGGGGGCTATGGCTACACCTTC
TRBJ2-7 TRBV2 TRBD2 CARGILAGVAAYF TGTGCCAGGGGGATACTAGCGGGAGTGGCAGCGTACTTC
TRBJ2-2 TRBV28 TRBD1 CASSLPLQGANTGELFF TGTGCCAGCAGTTTGCCCCTACAGGGGGCGAACACCGGGGAGCTGTTTTTT
TRBJ1-5 TRBV14 . CASSQWGGEENQPQHF TGTGCCAGCAGCCAATGGGGAGGAGAGGAAAATCAGCCCCAGCATTTT
TRBJ2-2 TRBV7-8 . CAAVGTPHTGELFF TGTGCCGCGGTGGGGACTCCGCACACCGGGGAGCTGTTTTTT
TRBJ2-3 TRBV7-8 TRBD2 CASSLDKRERADTQYF TGTGCCAGCAGCTTAGACAAGCGGGAGCGGGCAGATACGCAGTATTTT
TRBJ1-2 TRBV5-1 . CASSGELITAGTPLSEGYGYTF TGCGCCAGCAGCGGAGAATTAATCACCGCCGGGACACCGCTATCCGAGGGCTATGGCTACACCTTC
TRBJ2-1 TRBV29-1 TRBD1 CSAERGDRYNEQFF TGCAGCGCCGAGAGGGGGGACAGGTACAATGAGCAGTTCTTC
TRBJ2-1 TRBV29-1 TRBD2 CSVPILTSGSNEQFF TGCAGCGTTCCTATCCTGACTAGCGGGAGCAATGAGCAGTTCTTC